This record covers a single T cell receptor beta chain. These data are taken from a study of blood T cells in healthy people across ages. For the second PCR, which ran for about 6 to 12 cycles, a sample-barcoded 5' primer and a J-beta primer mix were used. TCRdb recomputed calls from the 5' RACE reads with MiXCR, one row per CDR3 protein. The sample includes 630,000 or so distinct CDR3 sequences, 32% seen only once; the top ten take roughly 14%. Germline values: CDR1 KGHSH, CDR2 LQKENI. V was cut by 2 bases and J by 0 bases, with 4 bases left in between. The CDR3 spans 13 residues. This clonotype originated in a woman aged 80 or over in good health. The specimen sequenced was blood. V gene TRBV18 combines with J gene TRBJ1-1; no definite D call. Written as DNA, the CDR3 is TGTGCCAGCTCACCAATGATGAACACTGAAGCTTTCTTT. It codes for CASSPMMNTEAFF.